This T cell receptor beta chain was sequenced for a study of identifying expanded T cells in peripheral blood. About this clone itself: Its specificity is not known. Other DNA sequences within the sample encode an identical CDR3.

V lost 0 bases and J 1 base, leaving 4 bases between the germline ends. The CDR3 spans 13 residues. Germline CDR1 SGHRS, CDR2 YFSETQ. During the collection period, no donor immune events like infections were recorded. Study results and limitations: Across healthy donors, higher total template counts meant significantly greater roughly 2-week count variance. Over two and four weeks, about 15 and 19 clones changed, versus 1.2 between replicates.

Measured with immunoSEQ multiplex PCR; TCRdb has only the in-frame clones, and not every one. The sample includes around 130,000 clones, about 88% of them seen just once. The genes are TRBV5-1 and TRBJ1-1; D is undetermined. Source material: blood. This clonotype was sampled from a person aged 18 to 70 in good health. The CDR3 spells CASSLARNTEAFF. The CDR3 bases are TGCGCCAGCAGCTTGGCACGGAACACTGAAGCTTTCTTT.